Listed here are 28 T cell receptor beta chains from one sample, sequenced in a study of Graves' ophthalmopathy and Graves' hyperthyroidism. TCR beta CDR3 amplification used RNA transcripts. An opening RT-PCR round employed HTBI primers and preceded a second-round multiplex PCR. TCRdb re-analysed the multiplex PCR reads in MiXCR, keeping a single row per CDR3 protein. The sample has about 400,000 distinct CDR3 sequences; around 17% are singletons. The sequenced sample was peripheral blood. The receptors here all came from a woman under 30 with Graves' ophthalmopathy.

The sample holds many counts of this clonotype. The chain recombines TRBV18 with TRBJ2-2, with D perhaps matching TRBD2 (6 bases). V shed 9 bases and J shed 7 bases, with 21 bases lying between them. This CDR3 spans 15 amino acids. The germline gives CDR1 KGHSH, CDR2 LQKENI. The CDR3 DNA reads TGTGCCAGTCCCCGGGGAGGAGGGCTCGACGGGGAGCTGTTTTTT. Amino acid sequence: CASPRGGGLDGELFF.

This clonotype was detected ten times or more. A much larger clonotype is one base distant, so this may be a read error. The chain links TRBV6-5 to TRBJ2-2, with D possibly matching TRBD2 (6 bases). This CDR3 region has 16 residues. The germline V gene has CDR1 MNHEY and CDR2 SVGAGI. Written as DNA, the CDR3 is TGTGCCAGCAGTTACCTCCGGACTCCCCACACCGGGGGGCTGTTTTTT. Translated, it gives CASSYLRTPHTGGLFF.

This clonotype was seen at least ten times. V is TRBV11-2 and J is TRBJ2-4; D is uncertain. Germline V gene data show CDR1 as SGHAT and CDR2 as FQNNGV. This CDR3 has 15 amino acids. Trimming took 3 bases from V and 0 from J, leaving 9 bases between them. The DNA for the CDR3 is TGTGCCAGCAGCTTTCGGGCCCTAGCCAAAAACATTCAGTACTTC. This translates into CASSFRALAKNIQYF. Supplemented by reference TRBV11-2 and TRBJ2-4, the full variable domain reads EAGVAQSPRYKIIEKRQSVAFWCNPISGHATLYWYQQILGQGPKLLIQFQNNGVVDDSQLPKDRFSAERLKGVDSTLKIQPAKLEDSAVYLCASSFRALAKNIQYFGAGTRLSVL.

This chain joins TRBV5-5 and TRBJ1-2; the D gene is possibly TRBD1 (6 bases). Germline V gene sequence: CDR1 SGHKS, CDR2 YYEKEE (reference sequence). V lost 2 bases, J lost 7 bases, and 21 bases lay in between. This CDR3 comprises 16 residues. CDR3 nucleotides: TGTGCCAGCAGCTTTTTCGGGAACCCGGACAGTCCTGGCTACACCTTC. Protein sequence: CASSFFGNPDSPGYTF. Complete variable domain (other parts from reference TRBV5-5 and TRBJ1-2): DAGVTQSPTHLIKTRGQQVTLRCSPISGHKSVSWYQQVLGQGPQFIFQYYEKEERGRGNFPDRFSARQFPNYSSELNVNALLLGDSALYLCASSFFGNPDSPGYTFGSGTRLTVV.

The sample holds many counts of this clonotype. The chain couples TRBV12-3 or TRBV12-4 to TRBJ1-2; a weak D match, TRBD1 (5 bases). The germline V and J ends were trimmed by 8 bases and 6 bases, with 19 bases remaining between them. There are 14 residues in the CDR3. CDR3 region: CASLHWGRDHGYTF. CDR3 nucleotide sequence: TGTGCCAGCCTCCATTGGGGCAGGGATCATGGCTACACCTTC.

This clonotype was observed at least ten times. V is TRBV30 and J is TRBJ2-5; D possibly corresponds to TRBD2 (6 bases). Germline values: CDR1 GTSNPN, CDR2 SVGIG (reference sequence). The CDR3 runs 13 residues. V was pared by 4 bases and J by 5 bases, with 14 bases between. Here the CDR3 DNA reads TGTGCCTGGATGGGGGGATCTAGGGAGACCCAGTACTTC. It specifies CAWMGGSRETQYF.

This clonotype showed up many times. Written as DNA, the CDR3 is TGTGCCAGCAGCGAACCCTCTTACAGGGGGCAGGACACCGGGGAGCTGTTTTTT. Protein product: CASSEPSYRGQDTGELFF. The chain has TRBV9 and TRBJ2-2, with TRBD1 matching over 9 bases. The ends lost 3 bases at V and 3 bases at J; junction bases unmatched: 12. CDR3 length: 18 residues. Per the germline V gene, CDR1 is SGDLS and CDR2 is YYNGEE.

This clonotype showed up many times. The chain links TRBV7-8 to TRBJ1-1, with D tentatively TRBD1 (5 bases). CDR3 length: 14 amino acids. Trimming removed 7 bases at V and 4 bases at J, with 16 bases between. Germline assignment: CDR1 SGHVS and CDR2 FQNEAQ. The CDR3 here is CASTLPRQGTEAFF. In nucleotides, the CDR3 is TGTGCCAGCACCCTCCCCCGTCAGGGCACTGAAGCTTTCTTT.

This clonotype has ten or more counts. The chain couples TRBV9 to TRBJ2-5; no firm D call. This CDR3 contains 14 residues. The germline V and J ends were trimmed by 1 base and 2 bases, with 9 bases remaining between them. Germline assignment: CDR1 SGDLS and CDR2 YYNGEE. This CDR3 reads CASSVSVSQETQYF. The CDR3 DNA is TGTGCCAGCAGCGTAAGTGTCAGTCAAGAGACCCAGTACTTC.

This clonotype occurred many times. This chain joins TRBV6-5 and TRBJ1-1, with D possibly being TRBD1 (5 bases). The CDR3 length is 13 residues. Germline values: CDR1 MNHEY, CDR2 SVGAGI. V dropped 6 bases and J dropped 5 bases, with 13 bases sitting between them. CDR3 DNA sequence: TGTGCCAGCAGACAGCCCGGGGGTACTGAAGCTTTCTTT. It codes for CASRQPGGTEAFF.

This clonotype was seen ten or more times. The chain couples TRBV20-1 to TRBJ1-5; the match to TRBD1 covers 7 bases. Germline V gene sequence: CDR1 DFQATT, CDR2 SNEGSKA (reference sequence). Trimming at V came to 6 bases and at J to 9 bases, leaving 2 bases not matched to a gene. The CDR3 extends over 10 amino acids. The CDR3 loop is CSAHRGPQHF. CDR3 bases: TGCAGTGCCCACAGGGGGCCCCAGCATTTT.

The V call is TRBV12-3 or TRBV12-4, the J call TRBJ1-1, with unresolved D. V dropped 7 bases and J dropped 6 bases, with 24 bases sitting between them. This CDR3 has 16 residues. The CDR3 loop reads CASIHLGGDVTAEAFF. The CDR3 DNA is TGTGCCAGCATTCACCTCGGAGGCGACGTGACCGCTGAAGCTTTCTTT.

At least ten counts were recorded for this clonotype. The CDR3 DNA is TGCAGTGCTAGGGCCCGGAGCGCCTCCTACGAGCAGTACTTC. Its protein product is CSARARSASYEQYF. This sequence joins TRBV20-1 and TRBJ2-7; unclear D gene. Germline values: CDR1 DFQATT, CDR2 SNEGSKA (reference sequence). The CDR3 loop spans 14 amino acids. Trimming removed 3 bases at V and 0 bases at J, with 12 bases between.

This clonotype has at least ten counts. J is TRBJ2-2 and V is TRBV11-2; D is possibly TRBD1 or TRBD2 (5 bases each). Germline V gene lookup returns CDR1 SGHAT and CDR2 FQNNGV. CDR3 length: 16 amino acids. Trimming stripped 5 bases from V and 2 bases from J, with 15 bases between. The CDR3 nucleotides are TGTGCCAGCAGCCGCTACGGGACGGACAACACCGGGGAGCTGTTTTTT. Translation: CASSRYGTDNTGELFF.

This clonotype was seen at least ten times. No conserved phenylalanine or tryptophan is present at the end of the CDR3, so a read error is the likely explanation. V usage is TRBV27 and J usage is TRBJ2-7; weak D call: TRBD2 (5 bases). This CDR3 contains 13 residues. CDR1 MNHEY and CDR2 SMNVEV come from the germline V gene (reference sequence). With 3 bases removed from V and 3 bases from J, the gap between germline ends came to 9 bases. The CDR3 coding sequence is TGTGCCAGCAGTTTGGACGGGAACTACGAGCAGTACTCC. Translated, it gives CASSLDGNYEQYS.

Ten or more counts support this clonotype. The rearrangement links TRBV6-2 or TRBV6-3 to TRBJ1-6; 7 bases agree with TRBD1. Trimming took 6 bases from V and 9 from J; bases not matched to a gene: 8. The CDR3 is 14 residues long. Looked up from germline, CDR1 is MNHEY and CDR2 is SVGEGT. The CDR3 loop reads CASSLHRGGSPLHF. The CDR3 bases are TGTGCCAGCAGCCTCCACAGGGGTGGTTCACCCCTCCACTTT.

The genes are TRBV12-3 or TRBV12-4 and TRBJ2-7, with a weak D call TRBD1 (5 bases). Trimming took 4 bases from V and 0 from J, leaving 10 bases between them. The CDR3 loop spans 14 amino acids. The CDR3 protein is CASSYRSSSYEQYF. In DNA form, the CDR3 reads TGTGCCAGCAGTTACAGGTCGAGCTCCTACGAGCAGTACTTC.

This clonotype was seen at least ten times. The chain links TRBV6-1 to TRBJ2-2; 7 nucleotides agree with TRBD1. The CDR3 runs 14 residues. CDR1 is MNHNS and CDR2 is SASEGT in the germline V gene. V lost 6 bases and J lost 1; bases outside the gene matches: 2. CDR3 nucleotide sequence: TGTGCCAGCAGAAGGACAGGGAACACCGGGGAGCTGTTTTTT. Its translation is CASRRTGNTGELFF.

Worth noting for this clonotype: A read error may be the cause here, since a much bigger clone is one base away. The rearrangement joins TRBV6-2 or TRBV6-3 to TRBJ2-2; perhaps D is TRBD1 or TRBD2 (5 bases each). In germline, CDR1 is MNHEY, CDR2 SVGEGT. The CDR3 consists of 13 residues. Trimming shortened V by 10 bases and J by 6 bases, and 15 bases separated the two germline ends. The DNA of the CDR3 is TGTGCCACGGGACCAGTCATGGCCGGGGAGCTGTTTTTT. Translating it yields CATGPVMAGELFF.

This clonotype was seen ten or more times. This chain links TRBV30 with TRBJ2-7, with D unclear. Trimming pared 3 bases from V and 3 bases from J, leaving 9 bases between. The CDR3 is made up of 12 amino acids. Germline-derived CDR1 and CDR2 are GTSNPN and SVGIG (reference sequence). CDR3: CAWSRSNYEQYF. CDR3 DNA: TGTGCCTGGAGCAGAAGTAACTACGAGCAGTACTTC.

This clonotype occurred many times. J is TRBJ2-5 and V is TRBV6-5, with TRBD1 as a possible D gene (6 bases). Germline CDR1 reads MNHEY; CDR2 reads SVGAGI. V lost 7 bases to trimming and J lost 2 bases, with 14 bases between them. The CDR3 extends over 14 amino acids. The CDR3 sequence: CASNSRGIQETQYF. CDR3 bases: TGTGCCAGCAATTCGAGGGGGATACAAGAGACCCAGTACTTC.

The rearrangement uses TRBV6-5 and TRBJ2-2; D is perhaps TRBD2 (6 bases). This CDR3 is 14 amino acids long. Between the trimmed V and J ends, which lost 2 bases and 5 bases, there was a span of 9 bases. Per the germline V gene, CDR1 is MNHEY and CDR2 is SVGAGI. The CDR3 nucleotides read TGTGCCAGCAGTTACCCCGGGGGAACCGGGGAGCTGTTTTTT. Amino acid sequence: CASSYPGGTGELFF.

At least ten counts were recorded for this clonotype. The chain is built from TRBV12-3 or TRBV12-4 and TRBJ2-7; either TRBD1 or TRBD2 may fit D (5 bases each). The CDR3 is 14 residues long. Trimming pared 6 bases from V and 3 bases from J, leaving 15 bases between. The CDR3 DNA reads as TGTGCCAGCAGAAGGGACGGCCGGAACTACGAGCAGTACTTC. It translates to CASRRDGRNYEQYF.

The chain joins TRBV6-1 to TRBJ2-4; D might be TRBD2 (7 bases). The germline V and J ends were trimmed by 5 bases and 5 bases, with 22 bases remaining between them. The CDR3 covers 17 residues. Germline V CDR1 and CDR2: MNHNS, SASEGT. The CDR3 DNA is TGTGCCAGCAGTCTTCCTACTATAGAGGGGGGGGAAAACATTCAGTACTTC. Its protein is CASSLPTIEGGENIQYF.

In this sample, this clonotype turned up many times. The CDR3 here is CASSLQGWKETQYF. In nucleotides, the CDR3 is TGTGCCAGCAGTTTGCAGGGATGGAAAGAGACCCAGTACTTC. V and J are TRBV28 and TRBJ2-5; tentative D call: TRBD1 (5 bases). With 3 bases removed from V and 3 bases from J, the gap between germline ends came to 11 bases. The germline V gene encodes CDR1 MDHEN and CDR2 SYDVKM. The CDR3 sequence is 14 residues long.

This clonotype was observed many times. The J gene is TRBJ2-7, the V gene TRBV6-2 or TRBV6-3; perhaps TRBD1 as D (6 bases). V was shortened by 5 bases and J by 4 bases, with 18 bases between the two germline ends. Germline CDR1 and CDR2: MNHEY and SVGEGT. This CDR3 region has 15 residues. The DNA for the CDR3 is TGTGCCAGCAGTAACTTAGGGGGATGGAATTACGAGCAGTACTTC. Protein product: CASSNLGGWNYEQYF.

In its sample, this clonotype was seen a few times. The conserved final phenylalanine or tryptophan is absent from the CDR3, which likely points to a read error. The chain combines TRBV4-2 with TRBJ1-1, with a tentative D call TRBD1 (5 bases). The CDR3 contains 14 residues. In germline, CDR1 is LGHNA, CDR2 YNFKEQ. With 4 bases removed from V and 0 bases from J, the gap between germline ends came to 9 bases. CDR3 sequence reads: CASSPGGMNTEAFL. CDR3 nucleotides: TGTGCCAGCAGCCCCGGGGGTATGAACACTGAAGCTTTCCTT.

This clonotype was detected many times. The V and J genes are TRBV6-5 and TRBJ2-2; possibly TRBD1 or TRBD2 for D (5 bases each). CDR1 MNHEY and CDR2 SVGAGI come from the germline V gene. The V gene lost 0 bases and the J gene lost 11 bases, with 16 bases spanning the gap. This CDR3 has 15 amino acids. CDR3 loop: CASSYSTGTPGELFF. In DNA form, the CDR3 reads TGTGCCAGCAGTTACTCTACCGGGACCCCGGGAGAGCTGTTTTTT.